This T cell receptor beta chain came from a study of shared clonotypes between healthy human individuals (TCRdb year 2020). Some background on the complete study: Three men and two women, aged 18 to 49 years, made up the cohort. Between about 0.85 and 8.9 billion PBMCs per donor were obtained by leukapheresis. Libraries were prepared and TCR repertoires were sequenced by different laboratories using diverse techniques, in order to increase sequencing depth and limit assay-specific biases. For each donor, three plates each were used for CD4 naive and CD4 memory, two plates were used for CD8 naive, and one plate was used for CD8 memory. Blood TCR repertoires of about 5 healthy adults were deeply sequenced to estimate repertoire size and the extent of clonotype sharing between individuals. Study-level results and caveats: Higher generation probabilities were observed for clonotypes shared by all four sorted-subset donors than for non-shared clonotypes. Pairwise subsampling led to the expectation that sequencing depth would affect the degree of clonotype sharing among donors. Because the study included a small number of donors, the genetic and exposure-history diversity represented was limited. Larger estimated clonotype richness was generally found for naive subsets than for memory subsets. Rarefaction of sorted-subset datasets indicated incomplete sequencing despite the large sequencing depth. Sampling was limited to blood, and TCR repertoires in tissue likely differ from TCR repertoires in blood. About 5% of naive CD4, 3% to 4% of naive CD8, approximately 2% of memory CD4, and around 0.42% of memory CD8 clonotypes were shared across several donors.

The donors were healthy, HIV-negative adults with no recently reported acute infections or vaccinations. Only Caucasian adults living in Nashville, Tennessee, USA were represented among the donors. CD4+ T cells were enriched by magnetic negative selection, after which naive cells were positively selected on CD45RA and the negative fraction was taken as the memory subset. After blood collection by leukapheresis, PBMCs were isolated using Ficoll-Histopaque density gradient centrifugation and then cryopreserved in the vapor phase of liquid nitrogen. Analytical flow cytometry was used to check the purity and quantity of every magnetically sorted T cell population. Genomic DNA was isolated from each sorted fraction and quantified by UV absorbance on a Nanodrop 2000c. Regarding this clone: Its antigen remains undetermined. One base away there is no much larger clone; base qualities are not given.

Using the deep immunoSEQ assay, multiplex PCR amplified TCR CDR3 regions from genomic DNA. For each cell subset, the extracted genomic DNA was distributed evenly across all wells of several immunoSEQ 96-well plates, and each plate served as one replicate. For sorted subsets, about 200 ng genomic DNA, equal to approximately 30,000 T cell genomes, was loaded into each replicate PCR. The purified libraries were quantified using a Qubit 3.0 fluorometer, sized with a Bioanalyzer 2100, and then quantified again using the KAPA Library Quantification kit. A separate single-read 150-cycle Illumina NextSeq 550 flow cell was used to sequence each immunoSEQ 96-well plate. On the study's bioinformatics: Because the immunoSEQ output included only junctional sequences and no quality scores, the filtering could not be the same as the filtering used for full-length reads. Sequences were annotated with PyIR, a Python wrapper for IgBLAST v1.9, using IMGT germline references to assign V/J genes and CDR3. Reads were removed for weak V/J assignments (E-value above 1e-6), missing CDR3, stop codons, out-of-frame junctions, or ambiguous translated residues. V3J clonotypes were defined as sequences sharing the same inferred V gene, J gene, and CDR3 amino acid sequence. The percentage overlap between two repertoires was calculated by dividing the number of shared unique clonotypes by the size of the smaller repertoire. Repertoire richness was assessed with RTK rarefaction, the Chao1 estimator, and Recon v2.1 estimates of unobserved clonotypes. For all TCRbeta clonotypes obtained by the gDNA method from a few donors, generation probabilities were computed with OLGA. The source is immuneACCESS, and TCRdb retained only in-frame sequences with V and J called. Part of the clones is not carried over; for the studies checked, unresolved V genes explain less than half of this, and the remainder is unexplained. The D gene and trimming were derived from the DNA, and the V and J assignments and clone size from that table. Present in this sample are more than 400,000 clones, almost 97% of which were seen just once. The ten largest clones represent about 0.064% of the sample.

The receptor's source is a woman aged 25 to 39 in good health. The specimen was naive CD4+ T cells sorted from blood. The intended sense of this specimen's cell subset or site label: CD45RA+ positively selected.

The CDR3 protein: CASSADSQGLTEAFF. In nucleotide form, the sequence is TGTGCCAGCAGTGCGGACAGTCAAGGGCTCACTGAAGCTTTCTTT. The chain was built from TRBV2 and TRBJ1-1; D gene: possibly TRBD1, on 6 matching bases. There are 15 amino acids in the CDR3, from cysteine to phenylalanine inclusive. The read is trimmed to its CDR3 DNA, 45 bases read in frame from base 1. A distance of 16 bases separates the germline ends of V and J, which lose 4 bases and 4 bases respectively. Based on the germline V gene, the CDR1 and CDR2 sequences are SNHLY and FYNNEI.